The 8 T cell receptor beta chains reported below all come from one sample, sequenced in a study of blood T cells in healthy people across ages. Combining a sample-barcoded 5' primer with a J-beta primer mix, a second PCR ran for about 7 to 12 cycles. In TCRdb, the 5' RACE reads were re-called with MiXCR into one record per CDR3 protein. The sample holds around 2 million distinct CDR3 sequences; more than 35% are singletons and the top ten take roughly 24%. The sample consisted of blood. Every receptor here comes from a human donor in good health.

The V gene is TRBV7-9, the J gene TRBJ1-2, with D tentatively TRBD1 (5 bases). The CDR3 sequence is 14 residues long. Germline V CDR1 and CDR2: SEHNR, FQNEAQ (reference sequence). The V end lost 8 bases, the J end lost 3 bases, and 16 bases lay between the germline ends. In DNA, the CDR3 is TGTGCCAGCTTCACCGCCGGGGACCACTATGGCTACACCTTC. This codes for CASFTAGDHYGYTF.

There are many counts of this clonotype. The chain joins TRBV12-5 to TRBJ2-3, with TRBD2 matching 13 bases. The V gene's germline CDR1 is LGHNT and CDR2 FRNRAP. With 2 bases clipped from V and 6 bases from J, the junction kept 5 bases outside the gene matches. The CDR3 covers 16 residues. CDR3 in DNA: TGTGCTAGTGGTTTGACTAGCGGGGGGGCCTCCGATACGCAGTATTTT. This gives the protein CASGLTSGGASDTQYF.

Only a few counts were recorded for this clonotype. The chain employs TRBV3-1 and TRBJ2-1, with 8 bases fitting TRBD2. The CDR3 length is 18 residues. The germline gives CDR1 LGHDT, CDR2 YNNKEL (reference sequence). J was trimmed by 4 bases and V by 3 bases; bases with no gene match: 14. DNA for the CDR3: TGTGCCAGCAGCCATAGTGCACGGCGGGGGGACATATACAATGAGCAGTTCTTC. It encodes CASSHSARRGDIYNEQFF.

This chain uses TRBV20-1 with TRBJ2-4; 11 bases fit TRBD1. Per germline, CDR1 DFQATT and CDR2 SNEGSKA (reference sequence). With V trimmed by 6 bases and J by 6 bases, 10 bases remained unmatched. This CDR3 is built from 15 residues. The DNA of the CDR3 is TGCAGTGCCATACCGGACAGGGGGCATGTAAACATTCAGTACTTC. Its protein product is CSAIPDRGHVNIQYF.

CDR3: CASRAGTDSSYEQYF. CDR3 nucleotides: TGTGCCAGCAGAGCCGGGACAGACAGCTCCTACGAGCAGTACTTC. The gene calls are TRBV28 and TRBJ2-7; 7 nucleotides agree with TRBD1. Germline lookup yields CDR1 MDHEN and CDR2 SYDVKM. The CDR3 is 15 residues long. V gave up 6 bases and J gave up 0 bases; unmatched junction bases: 8.

This clonotype appeared a few times. The chain employs TRBV6-2 or TRBV6-3 and TRBJ1-2, with D possibly being TRBD1 (6 bases). Germline V gene sequence: CDR1 MNHEY, CDR2 SVGEGT. This CDR3 has 15 residues. Trimming shortened V by 5 bases and J by 1 base, and 14 bases separated the two germline ends. In DNA form, the CDR3 reads TGTGCCAGCAGTGACACCACAGGGATTAACTATGGCTACACCTTC. It translates to CASSDTTGINYGYTF.

The gene calls are TRBV10-3 and TRBJ2-7, with TRBD2 identical over 9 bases. The trim removed 7 bases at V and 0 bases at J, leaving 10 bases unmatched. The CDR3 is made up of 16 amino acids. Germline V lookup: CDR1 ENHRY, CDR2 SYGVKD. The chain's CDR3 is CAINDPSGVLSYEQYF. The CDR3 DNA reads as TGTGCCATCAATGACCCTAGCGGGGTCCTCTCCTACGAGCAGTACTTC.

The table lists this clonotype with a few counts. The chain carries TRBV20-1 and TRBJ2-3; D gene uncertain. The germline V and J ends were trimmed by 6 bases and 7 bases, with 2 bases remaining between them. The germline gives CDR1 DFQATT, CDR2 SNEGSKA (reference sequence). The CDR3 length is 8 residues. CDR3 region: CSAHTQYF. CDR3 coding DNA: TGCAGTGCCCATACGCAGTATTTT.